This entry describes one T cell receptor beta chain. The sample originates from a study of blood T cell repertoires in COVID-19. In the study overall: From T cells, B-cell-depleted T cells, or PBMCs came the material, which was cDNA or gDNA.

The germline V gene encodes CDR1 DFQATT and CDR2 SNEGSKA (reference sequence). This CDR3 is built from 13 residues. The V segment lost 3 bases and the J segment 1 base; nucleotides outside the gene matches: 0. Data came from immunoSEQ multiplex PCR; TCRdb stores just in-frame clones and leaves some out. This sample carries about 400,000 clones, about nine tenths of them seen once, and the ten largest clones take 1.7%. Sequencing used PBMCs or T cells enriched from blood (not recorded which). The TCR comes from a woman younger than 45 who had recovered from COVID-19. The gene calls are TRBV20-1 and TRBJ2-3; the match to TRBD2 covers 8 bases. The CDR3 nucleotides are TGCAGTGCTAGTAGCGGGGGCACAGATACGCAGTATTTT. Translated: CSASSGGTDTQYF.